A single sample gave rise to the 3 T cell receptor beta chains below, sequenced in a study of blood T cell repertoires in COVID-19. TCRdb's copy holds only in-frame clones and misses some; the assay was immunoSEQ multiplex PCR. The sample lists about 200,000 clones, 75% to 95% seen once, with about 0.54% in the top ten. Sequencing was done on a sample of peripheral blood. Receptors originate from a man aged 50 to 59 with acute or convalescent COVID-19.

The V gene is TRBV3-1 (or the pseudogene TRBV3-2), the J gene TRBJ1-1, with TRBD1 identical over 9 bases. V lost 2 bases and J lost 1; bases outside the gene matches: 5. The germline CDR1 and CDR2 sequences are LGHDT and YNNKEL (reference sequence). CDR3 length: 16 residues. The CDR3 spells CASSQLPGQGNTEAFF. Written as DNA, the CDR3 is TGTGCCAGCAGCCAACTCCCGGGACAGGGGAACACTGAAGCTTTCTTT.

This clone has more than one count but fewer than ten. Other DNA sequences in the same sample also yield this CDR3. The chain combines TRBV9 with TRBJ2-3; 9 bases match TRBD2. V was pared by 2 bases and J by 2 bases, with 3 bases of the junction left unmatched. CDR1 and CDR2 (germline): SGDLS, YYNGEE. This CDR3 contains 15 residues. DNA of the CDR3: TGTGCCAGCAGCGTGGGACTAGCCCTCACAGATACGCAGTATTTT. Amino acids: CASSVGLALTDTQYF.

This chain uses TRBV27 with TRBJ2-2; a weak D match, TRBD1 (5 bases). Trimming took 3 bases from V and 3 from J, leaving 11 bases between them. CDR1 is MNHEY, CDR2 SMNVEV, per germline (reference sequence). The CDR3 covers 15 residues. Here the CDR3 reads CASSLRQKHTGELFF. The CDR3 bases are TGTGCCAGCAGTTTGAGACAGAAACACACCGGGGAGCTGTTTTTT.